Sequencing of this T cell receptor beta chain was carried out in a study of identical twins. Broader study findings: Whereas memory repertoires showed no such difference, abundant cord blood beta clonotypes carried fewer insertions. Invariant T cells like MAIT and iNKT could partly confound the zero-insertion analyses.

In the case of this clonotype: Its antigen is currently unknown.

This CDR3 spans 13 amino acids. The ends lost 10 bases at V and 9 bases at J; junction bases unmatched: 11. Germline V gene lookup returns CDR1 ENHRY and CDR2 SYGVKD. Template switching added a universal primer site; cDNA carried unique molecular identifiers. One entry per CDR3 protein, called by TCRdb with MiXCR from the 5' RACE reads. The data show around 960,000 distinct CDR3 sequences, 9% to 15% seen once. These data were likewise used in another study, on yellow fever vaccine responses in identical twins. That source notes: Reportedly, twins' vaccine T cell responses looked partly convergent and partly personalized.

The rearrangement joins TRBV10-3 to TRBJ1-1, with 10 positions matching TRBD1. The sample comprised PBMCs. This clonotype was sampled from a young woman in good health. Here the CDR3 reads CASTGGTGDKAFF. The CDR3 nucleotides read TGTGCCAGCACCGGCGGGACAGGGGACAAAGCTTTCTTT.